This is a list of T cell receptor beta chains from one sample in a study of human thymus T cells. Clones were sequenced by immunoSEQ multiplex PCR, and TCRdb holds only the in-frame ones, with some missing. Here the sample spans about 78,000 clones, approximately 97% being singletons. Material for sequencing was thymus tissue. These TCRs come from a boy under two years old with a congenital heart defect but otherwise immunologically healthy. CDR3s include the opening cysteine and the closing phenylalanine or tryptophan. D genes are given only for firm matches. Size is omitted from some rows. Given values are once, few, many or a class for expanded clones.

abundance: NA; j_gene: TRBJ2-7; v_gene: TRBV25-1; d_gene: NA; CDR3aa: CASSDRESYEQYF; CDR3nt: TGTGCCAGCAGTGACAGGGAGTCCTACGAGCAGTACTTC
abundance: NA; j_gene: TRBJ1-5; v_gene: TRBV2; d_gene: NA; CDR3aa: CASSEVGGYSNQPQHF; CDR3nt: TGTGCCAGCAGTGAAGTTGGGGGGTATAGCAATCAGCCCCAGCATTTT
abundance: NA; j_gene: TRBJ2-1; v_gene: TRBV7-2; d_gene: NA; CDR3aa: CASSLYTQLQEREQFF; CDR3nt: TGTGCCAGCAGCTTATACACTCAGCTCCAAGAGAGGGAGCAGTTCTTC
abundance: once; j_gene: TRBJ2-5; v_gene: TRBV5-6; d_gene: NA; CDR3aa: CASSCPRAQETQYF; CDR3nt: TGTGCCAGCAGCTGTCCGAGGGCCCAAGAGACCCAGTACTTC
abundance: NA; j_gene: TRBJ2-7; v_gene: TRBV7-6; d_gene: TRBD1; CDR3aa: CASSRWTGRAASSYEQYF; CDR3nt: TGTGCCAGCAGCCGCTGGACAGGCCGGGCCGCAAGCTCCTACGAGCAGTACTTC
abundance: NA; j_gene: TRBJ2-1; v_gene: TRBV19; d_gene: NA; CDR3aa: CASSPSVSSYNEQFF; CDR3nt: TGTGCCAGTAGTCCATCAGTCAGCTCCTACAATGAGCAGTTCTTC
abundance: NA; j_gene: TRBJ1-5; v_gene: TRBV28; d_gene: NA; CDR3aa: CASSWTDHSNQPQHF; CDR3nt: TGTGCCAGCAGTTGGACAGACCATAGCAATCAGCCCCAGCATTTT
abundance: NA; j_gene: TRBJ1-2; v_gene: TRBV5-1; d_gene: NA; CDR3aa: CASSFYARDIDGYTF; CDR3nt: TGCGCCAGCAGCTTTTACGCCCGGGACATTGATGGCTACACCTTC
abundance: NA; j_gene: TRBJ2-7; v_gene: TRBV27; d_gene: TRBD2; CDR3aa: CASSLFRLAPILTYEQYF; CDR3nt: TGTGCCAGCAGTTTATTCAGACTAGCGCCTATACTTACCTACGAGCAGTACTTC
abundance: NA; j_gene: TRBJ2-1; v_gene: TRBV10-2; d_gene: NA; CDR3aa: CASSEPPAEELTWMNEQFF; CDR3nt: TGCGCCAGCAGTGAGCCTCCCGCCGAGGAACTAACCTGGATGAATGAGCAGTTCTTC
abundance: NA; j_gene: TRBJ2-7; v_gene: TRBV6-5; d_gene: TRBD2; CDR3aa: CASGFGGGPYEQYF; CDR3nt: TGTGCCAGCGGATTCGGGGGGGGGCCGTACGAGCAGTACTTC
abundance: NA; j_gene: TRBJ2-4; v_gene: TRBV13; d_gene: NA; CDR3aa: CASSPIKSGGIQYF; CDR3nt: TGTGCCAGCAGCCCAATTAAGTCCGGCGGCATTCAGTACTTC
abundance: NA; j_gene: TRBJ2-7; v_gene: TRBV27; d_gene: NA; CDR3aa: CASSPSRLVEQYF; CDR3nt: TGTGCCAGCAGTCCCTCACGTTTGGTCGAGCAGTACTTC
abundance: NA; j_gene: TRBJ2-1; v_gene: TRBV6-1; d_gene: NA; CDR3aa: CASSETGGAPYNEQFF; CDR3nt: TGTGCCAGCAGTGAAACGGGGGGCGCTCCGTACAATGAGCAGTTCTTC
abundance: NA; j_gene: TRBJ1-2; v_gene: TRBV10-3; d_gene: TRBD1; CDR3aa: CAISQRTGTNYGYTF; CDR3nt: TGTGCCATCAGCCAACGGACAGGGACAAACTATGGCTACACCTTC
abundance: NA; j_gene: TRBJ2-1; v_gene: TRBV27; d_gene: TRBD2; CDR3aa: CASSLVRLAGGSSYNEQFF; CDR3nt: TGTGCCAGCAGCCTCGTAAGGCTAGCGGGAGGTAGCTCCTACAATGAGCAGTTCTTC
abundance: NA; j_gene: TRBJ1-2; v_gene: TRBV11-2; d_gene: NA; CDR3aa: CASSPGAATNYGYTF; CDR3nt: TGTGCCAGCAGCCCGGGGGCAGCCACTAACTATGGCTACACCTTC
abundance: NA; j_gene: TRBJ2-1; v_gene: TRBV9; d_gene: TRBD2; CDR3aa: CASRLGGNEQFF; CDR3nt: TGTGCCAGCAGGCTGGGAGGGAATGAGCAGTTCTTC
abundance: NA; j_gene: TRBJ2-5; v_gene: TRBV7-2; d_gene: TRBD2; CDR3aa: CASSLEAGVSGGSETQYF; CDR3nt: TGTGCCAGCAGCTTAGAAGCAGGCGTCAGCGGGGGGTCAGAGACCCAGTACTTC
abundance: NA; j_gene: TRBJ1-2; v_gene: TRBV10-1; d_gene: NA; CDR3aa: CASSEFRVPYGYTF; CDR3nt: TGCGCCAGCAGTGAGTTTCGGGTGCCTTATGGCTACACCTTC
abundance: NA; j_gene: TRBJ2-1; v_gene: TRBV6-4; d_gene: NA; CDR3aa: CASRPWGWPTLVFSYNEQFF; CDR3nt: TGTGCCAGCAGGCCGTGGGGCTGGCCTACATTAGTATTTTCGTACAATGAGCAGTTCTTC
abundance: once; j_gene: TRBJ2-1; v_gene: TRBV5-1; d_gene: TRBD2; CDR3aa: CASSPSITSGGSYNEQFF; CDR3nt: TGCGCCAGCAGCCCCAGCATCACTAGCGGGGGCTCCTACAATGAGCAGTTCTTC
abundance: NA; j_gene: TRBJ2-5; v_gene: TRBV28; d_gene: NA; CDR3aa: CAGGPRETQYF; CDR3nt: TGTGCCGGTGGACCGCGGGAGACCCAGTACTTC
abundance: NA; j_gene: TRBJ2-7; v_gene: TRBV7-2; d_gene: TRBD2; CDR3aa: CASSLDYAKRGGQDEQYF; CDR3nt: TGTGCCAGCAGCTTAGATTATGCGAAGCGGGGGGGCCAGGACGAGCAGTACTTC
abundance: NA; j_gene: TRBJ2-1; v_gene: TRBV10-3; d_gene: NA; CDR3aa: CAIRDRGPSGTSYNEQFF; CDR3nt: TGTGCCATCAGAGACAGGGGACCAAGCGGGACCTCCTACAATGAGCAGTTCTTC
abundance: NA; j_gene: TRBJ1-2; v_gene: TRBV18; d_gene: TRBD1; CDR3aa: CASSSTGKRNGYTF; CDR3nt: TGTGCCAGCTCATCGACAGGGAAACGGAATGGCTACACCTTC
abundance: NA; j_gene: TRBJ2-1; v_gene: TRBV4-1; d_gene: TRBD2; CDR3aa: CASSQELRGGPSNEQFF; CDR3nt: TGCGCCAGCAGCCAAGAGTTGCGGGGGGGCCCCTCCAATGAGCAGTTCTTC
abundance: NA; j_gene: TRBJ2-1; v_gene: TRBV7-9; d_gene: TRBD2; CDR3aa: CASSHVRVAGGNNEQFF; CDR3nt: TGTGCCAGCAGCCACGTCCGGGTAGCGGGAGGAAACAATGAGCAGTTCTTC
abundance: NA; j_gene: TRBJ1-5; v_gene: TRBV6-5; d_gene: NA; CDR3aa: CASSYTGATGKPQHF; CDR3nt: TGTGCCAGCAGTTACACTGGGGCCACTGGGAAGCCCCAGCATTTT
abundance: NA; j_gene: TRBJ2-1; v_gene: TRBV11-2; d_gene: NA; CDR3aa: CASREIGYNEQFF; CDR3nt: TGTGCCAGCAGGGAGATCGGCTACAATGAGCAGTTCTTC
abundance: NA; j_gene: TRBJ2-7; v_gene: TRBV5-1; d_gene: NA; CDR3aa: CASSLGDFYEQYF; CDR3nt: TGCGCCAGCAGCTTGGGGGACTTCTACGAGCAGTACTTC
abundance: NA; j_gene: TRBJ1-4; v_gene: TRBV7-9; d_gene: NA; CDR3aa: CASSDGQSGGKLFF; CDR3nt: TGTGCCAGCAGCGATGGACAGTCGGGGGGGAAACTGTTTTTT
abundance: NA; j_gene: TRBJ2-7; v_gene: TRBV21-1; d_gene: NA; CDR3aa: CASSKVGGVRSREQYF; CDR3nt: TGTGCCAGCAGCAAAGTAGGGGGCGTCAGAAGCCGCGAGCAGTACTTC
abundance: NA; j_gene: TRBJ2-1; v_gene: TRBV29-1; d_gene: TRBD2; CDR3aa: CSVGTSGVQGNEQFF; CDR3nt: TGCAGCGTTGGGACTAGCGGGGTCCAGGGGAATGAGCAGTTCTTC
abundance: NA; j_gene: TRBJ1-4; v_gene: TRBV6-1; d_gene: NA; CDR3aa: CASSLCFNEKLFF; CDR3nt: TGTGCCAGCAGTCTATGCTTTAATGAAAAACTGTTTTTT
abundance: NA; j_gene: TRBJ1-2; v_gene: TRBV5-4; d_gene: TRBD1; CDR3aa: CASSSYLFAGQWIYGYTF; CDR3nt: TGTGCCAGCAGCTCGTATTTATTTGCGGGACAGTGGATCTATGGCTACACCTTC
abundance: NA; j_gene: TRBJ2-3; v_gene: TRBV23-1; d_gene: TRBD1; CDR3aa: CASRETGGPDTQYF; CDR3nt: TGCGCCAGCAGAGAAACAGGGGGCCCAGATACGCAGTATTTT
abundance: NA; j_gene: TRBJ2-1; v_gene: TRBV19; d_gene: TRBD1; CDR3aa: CASTPGSIGQGYNEQFF; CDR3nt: TGTGCCAGTACACCCGGCTCTATCGGACAGGGCTACAATGAGCAGTTCTTC
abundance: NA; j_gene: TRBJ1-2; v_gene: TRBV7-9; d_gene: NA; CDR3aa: CASSPSLGAPYGYTF; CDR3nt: TGTGCCAGCAGCCCCAGTTTAGGCGCCCCCTATGGCTACACCTTC
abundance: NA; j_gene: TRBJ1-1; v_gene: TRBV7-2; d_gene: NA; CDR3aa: CASSSRPYSNTEAFF; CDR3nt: TGTGCCAGCAGCTCGCGACCATACTCAAACACTGAAGCTTTCTTT
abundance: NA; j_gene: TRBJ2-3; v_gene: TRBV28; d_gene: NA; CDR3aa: CASTLRSDKGPDTQYF; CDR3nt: TGTGCCAGCACCTTAAGATCGGACAAAGGGCCAGATACGCAGTATTTT
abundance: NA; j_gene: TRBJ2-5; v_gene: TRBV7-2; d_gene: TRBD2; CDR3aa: CASRLGTSFQETQYF; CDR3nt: TGTGCCAGCAGGCTGGGGACTAGTTTTCAAGAGACCCAGTACTTC
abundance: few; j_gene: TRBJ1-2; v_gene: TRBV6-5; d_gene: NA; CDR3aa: CASRDVANYGYTF; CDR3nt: TGTGCCAGCAGGGACGTAGCTAACTATGGCTACACCTTC
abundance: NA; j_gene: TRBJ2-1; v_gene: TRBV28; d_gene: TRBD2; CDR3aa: CASSLGPGLAVKDSGEQFF; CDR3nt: TGTGCCAGCAGTTTAGGTCCGGGACTAGCGGTTAAAGACTCCGGTGAGCAGTTCTTC
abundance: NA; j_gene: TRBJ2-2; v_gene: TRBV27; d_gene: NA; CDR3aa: CASTPRRALLGELFF; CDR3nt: TGTGCCAGCACCCCTCGGCGGGCTTTACTCGGGGAGCTGTTTTTT
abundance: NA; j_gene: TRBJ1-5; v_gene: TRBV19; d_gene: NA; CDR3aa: CASSIQGRGRRNQPQHF; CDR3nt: TGTGCCAGTAGTATTCAGGGTAGGGGTCGCCGCAATCAGCCCCAGCATTTT
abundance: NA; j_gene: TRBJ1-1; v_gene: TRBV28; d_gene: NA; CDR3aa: CASSPTKALLNTEAFF; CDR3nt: TGTGCCAGCAGTCCCACTAAGGCACTACTGAACACTGAAGCTTTCTTT
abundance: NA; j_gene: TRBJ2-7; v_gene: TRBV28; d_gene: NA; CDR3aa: CASSWGRDNDRGYEQYF; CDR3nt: TGTGCCAGCAGTTGGGGGAGGGACAACGACCGAGGTTACGAGCAGTACTTC
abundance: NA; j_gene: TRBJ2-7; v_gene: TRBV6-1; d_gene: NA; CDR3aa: CASRPGRGHEQYF; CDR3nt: TGTGCCAGCAGACCCGGCCGGGGGCACGAGCAGTACTTC
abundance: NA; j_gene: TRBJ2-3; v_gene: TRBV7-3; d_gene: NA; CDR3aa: CASSLRSGASTDTQYF; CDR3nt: TGTGCCAGCAGCTTAAGAAGCGGAGCTAGCACAGATACGCAGTATTTT
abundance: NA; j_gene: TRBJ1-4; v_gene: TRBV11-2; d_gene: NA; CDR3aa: CASRDPQLYMGGKLFF; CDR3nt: TGTGCCAGCAGGGACCCCCAACTCTATATGGGGGGAAAACTGTTTTTT
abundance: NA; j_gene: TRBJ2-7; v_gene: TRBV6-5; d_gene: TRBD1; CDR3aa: CASGDRGLSEQYF; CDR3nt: TGTGCCAGCGGGGACAGGGGGCTTTCCGAGCAGTACTTC
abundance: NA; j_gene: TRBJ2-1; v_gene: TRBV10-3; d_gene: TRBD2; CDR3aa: CAISLGGSEINEQFF; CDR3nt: TGTGCCATCAGTCTCGGGGGGAGTGAAATCAATGAGCAGTTCTTC